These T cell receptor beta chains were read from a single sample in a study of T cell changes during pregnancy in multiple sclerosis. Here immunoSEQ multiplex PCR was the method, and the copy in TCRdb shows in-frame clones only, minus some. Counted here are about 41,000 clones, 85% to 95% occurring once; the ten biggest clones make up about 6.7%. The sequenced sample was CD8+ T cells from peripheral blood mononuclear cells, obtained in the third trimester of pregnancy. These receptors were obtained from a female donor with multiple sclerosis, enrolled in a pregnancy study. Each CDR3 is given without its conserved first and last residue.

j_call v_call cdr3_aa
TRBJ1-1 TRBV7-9 ASSFPRAGGDTEAF
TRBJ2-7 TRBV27 ASSAPGTSRPYEQY
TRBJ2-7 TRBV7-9 ASSFLAALEQY
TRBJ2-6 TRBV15 ATRGPGQIAGANVLT
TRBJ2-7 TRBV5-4 ASSPAGQGGSYEQY
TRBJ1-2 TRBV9 ASSGMTESNYGYT
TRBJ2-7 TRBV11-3 ASSLTWGDEQY
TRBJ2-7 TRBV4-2 ASSQVRDGSYEQY
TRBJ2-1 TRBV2 ASKLAEANNEQF
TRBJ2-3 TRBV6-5 ASGGLAGADTQY
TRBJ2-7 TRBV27 ASSLIAGQGAPEQY
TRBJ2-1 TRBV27 ASSLFAGGAHNEQF
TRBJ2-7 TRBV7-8 ASSQGLAGLPYEQY
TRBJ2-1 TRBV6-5 ASSNPSGGINEQF
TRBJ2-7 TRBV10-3 AIAGTGETYEQY
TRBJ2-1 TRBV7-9 ASSLPSGSHYNEQF
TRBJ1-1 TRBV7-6 ASSSTGTGGLNTEAF
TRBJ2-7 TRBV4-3 ASSLRQGALNEQY
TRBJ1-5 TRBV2 ASSGQGANQPQH
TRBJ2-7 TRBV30 AWSVLSEQY
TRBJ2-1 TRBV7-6 ASSFRTGGFDEQF
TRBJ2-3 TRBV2 ASKTQGHDTQY
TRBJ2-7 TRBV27 ASRTSGNFNEQY
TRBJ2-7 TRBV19 ASSPGRDSYYEQY
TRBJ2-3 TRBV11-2 ASSLRTDTQY
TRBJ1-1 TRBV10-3 AITQGGTEAF
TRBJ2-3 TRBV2 ASAGQGLTDTQY
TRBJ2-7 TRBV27 ASSPPGTPYEQY
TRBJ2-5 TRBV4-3 ASSLGTGSETQY
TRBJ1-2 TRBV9 ASSDGHTSGMGYT
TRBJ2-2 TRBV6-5 ASSYLPDTGELF
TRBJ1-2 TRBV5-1 ASSGQGNYGYT
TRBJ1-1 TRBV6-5 ASRIRDIGTEAF
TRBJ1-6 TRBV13 ASSLGPLGQLNSPLH
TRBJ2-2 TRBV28 ASSLGLAGVTGELF
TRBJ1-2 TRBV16 ASSIPQVLYGYT
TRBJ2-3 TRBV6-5 ASSYGGSSTDTQY
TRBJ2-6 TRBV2 ASSGMLRGPGANVLT
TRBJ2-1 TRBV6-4 ASSDSPGGAGNEQF
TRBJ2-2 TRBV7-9 ASPGELGDTGELF
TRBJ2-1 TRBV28 ASSLRGGDNEQF
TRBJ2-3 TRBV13 ASSPNSDTQY
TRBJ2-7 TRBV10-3 AISESLFTGEQY
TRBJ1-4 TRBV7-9 ASSSTGEEPTNEKLF
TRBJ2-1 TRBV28 ASSLLAGDLQDEQF
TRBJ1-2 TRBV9 ASSGTGTPLGGYT
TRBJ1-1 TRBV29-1 SVEAMGAAVGAEAF
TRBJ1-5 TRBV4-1 ASSQATGYSNQPQH
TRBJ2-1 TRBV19 ASSPTSYSYNEQF
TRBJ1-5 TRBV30 AWSVKGGNQPQH
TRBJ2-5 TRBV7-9 ASSLGTETQY